This TCR beta chain is drawn from a study of regulatory T cells in long-lasting Graves disease. Study at large: The definition of persistent Graves' disease was over 5 years of antithyroid drugs with positive TSH receptor antibodies.

Time point noted: persistent/refractory GD, antithyroid drugs over 5 years with positive TRAb. RNA from PBMCs was the source of the TCR library. This clonotype was seen a handful of times. Its target is not known. Germline lookup yields CDR1 SGHRS and CDR2 YFSETQ. Deletions cut 0 bases from V and 3 bases from J, with 6 bases between. The CDR3 totals 13 residues. General observations from the study: With persistent disease, TRBV28, TRBJ1-2 and TRBJ2-5 were the favored segments.

Construction of TCR beta libraries relied on iRepertoire HTBI primers and on Arm-PCR targeting CDR3 regions. Using its own MiXCR run on the multiplex PCR reads, TCRdb lists one record per CDR3 protein. Here the sample spans hundreds of thousands of distinct CDR3 sequences, more than 20% being singletons. The sample was peripheral blood mononuclear cells (PBMCs), taken when the disease was refractory, from a patient treated with antithyroid drugs. The TCR sequence derives from a female donor with Graves disease. V usage is TRBV5-1 and J usage is TRBJ1-2; D gene uncertain. CDR3 sequence: CASSLVADYGYTF. In DNA form, the CDR3 reads TGCGCCAGCAGCTTGGTGGCAGACTATGGCTACACCTTC. The full variable domain, rest sourced from reference TRBV5-1 and TRBJ1-2, is KAGVTQTPRYLIKTRGQQVTLSCSPISGHRSVSWYQQTPGQGLQFLFEYFSETQRNKGNFPGRFSGRQFSNSRSEMNVSTLELGDSALYLCASSLVADYGYTFGSGTRLTVV.